The 4 T cell receptor beta chains below were found in one sample sequenced in a study of post-analysis software for immune sequencing data. These TCRs' antigens remain unknown. Unique molecular identifiers featured in each of the TCR beta cDNA libraries. One entry per CDR3 protein results from TCRdb running MiXCR on the PCR reads. The table shows roughly 580,000 distinct CDR3 sequences, with 44% occurring only once. The study's findings and limits: The five TRBV segments detected at higher frequency in patients than in controls included TRBV5-6, TRBV5-1 and TRBV20-1.

The specimen sequenced was blood. These receptors came from a girl aged 10 to 17 with multiple sclerosis.

This clonotype came up many times. The junction and the germline gene differ at one end; a read error may be behind it. CDR3 sequence reads: CASSPGTVNTEAFF. The DNA of the CDR3 is TGTGCCAGCAGCCCCGGGACAGTTAACACTGAAGCTTTCTTT. The chain couples TRBV5-1 to TRBJ1-1; 7 nucleotides match TRBD1. The CDR3 is 14 residues long. Per the germline V gene, CDR1 is SGHRS and CDR2 is YFSETQ.

The V gene is TRBV15, the J gene TRBJ2-4; TRBD2 is a possible D gene (6 bases). The CDR3 covers 13 residues. CDR1 is LNHNV, CDR2 YYDKDF, per germline (reference sequence). V was pared by 8 bases and J by 7 bases, with 15 bases between. CDR3 sequence reads: CATGPPGDNIQYF. CDR3 bases: TGTGCCACCGGACCCCCGGGGGACAACATTCAGTACTTC.

V and J are TRBV20-1 and TRBJ1-5; D unclear. V lost 4 bases and J lost 2, with 6 bases in between. Germline CDR1 and CDR2: DFQATT and SNEGSKA (reference sequence). The CDR3 sequence is 12 residues long. CDR3: CSATKRNQPQHF. CDR3 sequence (DNA): TGCAGTGCTACGAAACGCAATCAGCCCCAGCATTTT.

This sequence joins TRBV5-1 and TRBJ2-5; D is unresolved. Germline CDR1 and CDR2: SGHRS and YFSETQ. V was clipped by 6 bases and J by 5 bases, with 14 bases between them. This CDR3 is built from 13 residues. The CDR3 loop is CASTASRPETQYF. The CDR3 DNA follows: TGCGCCAGCACCGCGTCCCGGCCGGAGACCCAGTACTTC. Together with reference TRBV5-1 and TRBJ2-5, the CDR3 gives the full variable domain: KAGVTQTPRYLIKTRGQQVTLSCSPISGHRSVSWYQQTPGQGLQFLFEYFSETQRNKGNFPGRFSGRQFSNSRSEMNVSTLELGDSALYLCASTASRPETQYFGPGTRLLVL.